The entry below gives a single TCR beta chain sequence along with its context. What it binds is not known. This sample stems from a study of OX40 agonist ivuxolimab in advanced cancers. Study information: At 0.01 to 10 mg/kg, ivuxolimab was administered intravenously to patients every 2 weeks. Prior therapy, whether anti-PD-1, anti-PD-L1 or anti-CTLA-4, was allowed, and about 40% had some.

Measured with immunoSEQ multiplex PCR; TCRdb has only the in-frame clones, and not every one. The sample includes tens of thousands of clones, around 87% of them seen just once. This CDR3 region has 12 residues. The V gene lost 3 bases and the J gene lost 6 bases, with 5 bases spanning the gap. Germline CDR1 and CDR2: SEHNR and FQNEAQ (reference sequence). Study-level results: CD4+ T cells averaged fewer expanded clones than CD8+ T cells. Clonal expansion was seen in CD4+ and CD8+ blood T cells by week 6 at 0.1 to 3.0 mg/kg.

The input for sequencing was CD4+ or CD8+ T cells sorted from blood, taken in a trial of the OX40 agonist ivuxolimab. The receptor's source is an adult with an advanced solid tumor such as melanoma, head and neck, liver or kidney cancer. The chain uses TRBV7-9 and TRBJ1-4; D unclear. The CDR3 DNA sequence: TGTGCCAGCAGCTTCAACGATGAAAAACTGTTTTTT. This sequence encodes CASSFNDEKLFF.